Shown below are 32 T cell receptor beta chains from a single sample sequenced in a study of shared clonotypes between healthy human individuals. Measured with immunoSEQ multiplex PCR; TCRdb has only the in-frame clones, and not every one. The table includes some 2.1 million clones, around 95% detected once. Material: naive CD4+ T cells sorted from blood. Specified subset: CD45RA+ positively selected. Every receptor here comes from a man aged 18 to 29 in good health.

A few counts support this clone. The rearrangement links TRBV14 to TRBJ2-2, with TRBD2 identical over 14 bases. Germline loops: CDR1 SGHDN, CDR2 FVKESK. The CDR3 contains 18 residues. V dropped 4 bases and J dropped 2; count of bases not matched to a gene: 6. This CDR3 is CASSPWTSGRINTGELFF. As DNA, the CDR3 is TGTGCCAGCAGCCCTTGGACTAGCGGGAGGATCAACACCGGGGAGCTGTTTTTT. The entire variable domain, with the rest obtained from reference TRBV14 and TRBJ2-2, is as follows: EAGVTQFPSHSVIEKGQTVTLRCDPISGHDNLYWYRRVMGKEIKFLLHFVKESKQDESGMPNNRFLAERTGGTYSTLKVQPAELEDSGVYFCASSPWTSGRINTGELFFGEGSRLTVL.

For this clone: The sample contains more than one DNA sequence encoding this CDR3. The J gene is TRBJ2-5, the V gene TRBV27; weak D call: TRBD2 (6 bases). V was trimmed by 2 bases and J by 5 bases, leaving 9 bases between them. This CDR3 comprises 13 residues. From germline, CDR1 is MNHEY and CDR2 SMNVEV (reference sequence). The CDR3: CASSLRGLETQYF. For the CDR3, the DNA is TGTGCCAGCAGTTTACGGGGGTTGGAGACCCAGTACTTC.

Details on this clone: Other DNA sequences from this sample encode an identical CDR3 as well. The genes are TRBV18 and TRBJ2-5, with D possibly TRBD2 on 5 matching bases. V gave up 6 bases and J gave up 1 base, with 9 bases separating them. The CDR3 runs to 13 residues. Germline CDR1 KGHSH, CDR2 LQKENI. Here the CDR3 reads CASSPGTQETQYF. The DNA for the CDR3 is TGTGCCAGCTCCCCGGGAACCCAAGAGACCCAGTACTTC.

This clone was detected only once. The chain carries TRBV6-5 and TRBJ1-2; D unresolved. CDR3 length: 16 residues. Germline values: CDR1 MNHEY, CDR2 SVGAGI. Trimming took off 0 bases at V and 6 bases at J, with 17 bases between the two ends. CDR3 nucleotides: TGTGCCAGCAGTTACTCAACCTCCCGGGCCTCGGATGGCTACACCTTC. Translating gives CASSYSTSRASDGYTF.

About this clone: Within the sample, other DNA sequences also encode this same CDR3. CDR3 residues: CASSPDSMNTEAFF. CDR3 coding DNA: TGTGCCAGCTCACCCGACAGCATGAACACTGAAGCTTTCTTT. The chain has TRBV18 and TRBJ1-1, with a possible D match to TRBD1 (5 bases). This CDR3 spans 14 amino acids. The ends were cut back, 3 bases at V and 0 bases at J, with 8 bases in the middle. From germline, CDR1 is KGHSH and CDR2 LQKENI.

This sequence joins TRBV6-5 and TRBJ1-1; 11 bases map to TRBD1. CDR3 length equals 15 residues. The trim removed 2 bases at V and 4 bases at J, leaving 3 bases unmatched. Germline V lookup: CDR1 MNHEY, CDR2 SVGAGI. The CDR3 sequence: CASSYPGTGGTEAFF. In DNA form, the CDR3 reads TGTGCCAGCAGTTACCCCGGGACAGGGGGCACTGAAGCTTTCTTT.

The chain links TRBV11-2 to TRBJ1-2; no clear D gene. The germline gives CDR1 SGHAT, CDR2 FQNNGV. This CDR3 region has 14 residues. The V end was cut by 1 base, the J end by 2 bases, with 8 bases between. The CDR3 loop is CASSLGGTNYGYTF. CDR3 sequence (DNA): TGTGCCAGCAGCTTAGGCGGCACAAACTATGGCTACACCTTC.

On this clone itself: Distinct nucleotide sequences in the sample also encode this CDR3. The chain has TRBV7-2 and TRBJ2-3, with TRBD2 identical over 7 bases. V gave up 5 bases and J gave up 3 bases; unmatched junction bases: 2. Per the germline V gene, CDR1 is SGHTA and CDR2 is FQGNSA. CDR3 length equals 13 residues. The CDR3 nucleotides read TGTGCCAGCAGCCCCGGGGGGACAGATACGCAGTATTTT. Translation gives CASSPGGTDTQYF.

This rearrangement joins TRBV29-1 to TRBJ1-1; D is unresolved. This CDR3 contains 13 residues. V dropped 5 bases and J dropped 0 bases, with 10 bases sitting between them. Germline loops: CDR1 SQVTM, CDR2 ANQGSEA. CDR3 sequence: CSVSMVLNTEAFF. In nucleotides, the CDR3 is TGCAGCGTTAGTATGGTCTTGAACACTGAAGCTTTCTTT.

This chain links TRBV6-1 with TRBJ2-5; 12 bases fit TRBD1. CDR1 is MNHNS, CDR2 SASEGT, per germline. This CDR3 is built from 13 residues. The ends lost 9 bases at V and 5 bases at J; junction bases unmatched: 4. This CDR3 reads CARSGQGAETQYF. The CDR3, as DNA: TGTGCCAGGTCGGGACAGGGGGCCGAGACCCAGTACTTC.

This chain links TRBV6-1 with TRBJ2-5; a possible D gene is TRBD2 (6 bases). CDR1 and CDR2 from the germline V gene are MNHNS and SASEGT. The CDR3 spans 15 residues. Between the trimmed V and J ends, which lost 5 bases and 6 bases, there was a span of 19 bases. CDR3 in amino acids: CASSSMGGAGKTQYF. The CDR3 DNA reads as TGTGCCAGCAGTTCGATGGGCGGGGCCGGGAAGACCCAGTACTTC.

Concerning this clone: The sample has other DNA sequences that encode this CDR3 too. The V and J genes are TRBV28 and TRBJ1-5; perhaps TRBD1 as D (6 bases). Germline loops: CDR1 MDHEN, CDR2 SYDVKM. Trimming cost V 6 bases and J 0 bases, with 12 bases left between them. This CDR3 has 15 residues. This CDR3 is CASSPDRYSNQPQHF. The CDR3 DNA reads TGTGCCAGCAGCCCTGACAGGTATAGCAATCAGCCCCAGCATTTT.

Note on this clone: Other DNA sequences in this specimen translate into the identical CDR3. Here the CDR3 DNA reads TGTGCCAGCAGTGAATCAGGGGGGGGGAATCAGCCCCAGCATTTT. This gives the protein CASSESGGGNQPQHF. The rearrangement joins TRBV25-1 to TRBJ1-5; 7 positions agree with TRBD1. The CDR3 has 15 amino acids. V was pared by 1 base and J by 4 bases, with 4 bases of the junction left unmatched. The V gene's germline CDR1 is MGHDK and CDR2 SYGVNS.

Regarding this clone: A much larger clone sits a single nucleotide away, making a read error possible. The V and J genes are TRBV5-6 and TRBJ1-6, with D unclear. The length of the CDR3 is 11 residues. Trimming stripped 4 bases from V and 8 bases from J, with 4 bases between. Germline V gene lookup returns CDR1 SGHDT and CDR2 YYEEEE. The CDR3 sequence: CASSGDSPLHF. In DNA form, the CDR3 reads TGTGCCAGCAGCGGAGATTCACCCCTCCACTTT. The full variable domain, in which reference TRBV5-6 and TRBJ1-6 provide the parts outside the CDR3, is DAGVTQSPTHLIKTRGQQVTLRCSPKSGHDTVSWYQQALGQGPQFIFQYYEEEERQRGNFPDRFSGHQFPNYSSELNVNALLLGDSALYLCASSGDSPLHFGNGTRLTVT.

The chain joins TRBV27 to TRBJ2-7; D gene unclear. The CDR3 has 18 residues. Deletions cut 6 bases from V and 5 bases from J, with 29 bases between. Per the germline V gene, CDR1 is MNHEY and CDR2 is SMNVEV (reference sequence). CDR3 DNA: TGTGCCAGCAGCCCCAGCTCAGCAAGGGCCCCACTTTCCCACGAGCAGTACTTC. Translated: CASSPSSARAPLSHEQYF.

The chain employs TRBV29-1 and TRBJ1-2; D gene ambiguous. V lost 3 bases, J lost 5 bases, and 13 bases lay in between. The CDR3 spans 13 residues. The germline V gene has CDR1 SQVTM and CDR2 ANQGSEA. The CDR3 loop is CSVEYSGPYGYTF. CDR3 DNA sequence: TGCAGCGTTGAGTACAGCGGTCCTTATGGCTACACCTTC.

The V gene is TRBV6-6, the J gene TRBJ2-7; TRBD1 aligns across 7 bases. Per germline, CDR1 MNHNY and CDR2 SVGAGI (reference sequence). Trimming at V came to 7 bases and at J to 1 base, leaving 10 bases not matched to a gene. This CDR3 is 15 amino acids long. The CDR3 sequence is CASNNIGTVSYEQYF. The CDR3 bases are TGTGCCAGCAATAACATCGGGACAGTATCCTACGAGCAGTACTTC.

V is TRBV28 and J is TRBJ1-2; 8 nucleotides match TRBD1. Germline V gene lookup returns CDR1 MDHEN and CDR2 SYDVKM. The CDR3 extends over 13 amino acids. V shed 6 bases, J shed 7 bases, and the junction held 7 bases outside the gene matches. Here the CDR3 DNA reads TGTGCCAGCAGAAAGACAGGGGCGGGTGGCTACACCTTC. Amino acids: CASRKTGAGGYTF.

This sequence joins TRBV7-3 and TRBJ2-5, with D perhaps matching TRBD2 (7 bases). The CDR3 totals 16 residues. The V gene's germline CDR1 is SGHTA and CDR2 FQGTGA. Trimming took off 4 bases at V and 5 bases at J, with 20 bases between the two ends. CDR3 nucleotides: TGTGCCAGCAGCTCCACCCCGGGGGCTAGCGGTGAGACCCAGTACTTC. It codes for CASSSTPGASGETQYF.

In regard to this clone: Other DNA sequences in the same sample also yield this CDR3. The chain has TRBV9 and TRBJ2-5; 8 bases are a match to TRBD1. Looked up from germline, CDR1 is SGDLS and CDR2 is YYNGEE. This CDR3 comprises 14 residues. J was trimmed by 4 bases and V by 0 bases; bases with no gene match: 2. The CDR3 protein is CASSVAQGGETQYF. The CDR3 DNA sequence: TGTGCCAGCAGCGTAGCACAGGGGGGAGAGACCCAGTACTTC.

The chain carries TRBV28 and TRBJ1-5; D remains unclear. CDR1 and CDR2 (germline): MDHEN, SYDVKM. The V gene lost 3 bases and the J gene lost 2 bases, with 17 bases spanning the gap. This CDR3 has 17 residues. This CDR3 is CASSLEPRGRGNQPQHF. In DNA, the CDR3 is TGTGCCAGCAGTTTGGAGCCTCGGGGTAGGGGCAATCAGCCCCAGCATTTT. Complete variable domain (other parts from reference TRBV28 and TRBJ1-5): DVKVTQSSRYLVKRTGEKVFLECVQDMDHENMFWYRQDPGLGLRLIYFSYDVKMKEKGDIPEGYSVSREKKERFSLILESASTNQTSMYLCASSLEPRGRGNQPQHFGDGTRLSIL.

The V gene is TRBV5-6, the J gene TRBJ2-3; D is undetermined. Germline V gene data show CDR1 as SGHDT and CDR2 as YYEEEE. This CDR3 is 17 amino acids long. Trimming removed 2 bases at V and 0 bases at J, with 16 bases between. The CDR3 DNA follows: TGTGCCAGCAGCTTCCGGTGGCGATTATCTAGCACAGATACGCAGTATTTT. Protein sequence: CASSFRWRLSSTDTQYF.

The rearrangement joins TRBV18 to TRBJ2-6; 7 bases agree with TRBD1. Germline assignment: CDR1 KGHSH and CDR2 LQKENI. The ends lost 2 bases at V and 0 bases at J; junction bases unmatched: 4. CDR3 size: 17 residues. The CDR3 is CASSPGTANSGANVLTF. The CDR3 DNA reads TGTGCCAGCTCACCAGGGACAGCGAACTCTGGGGCCAACGTCCTGACTTTC.

Concerning this clone itself: Distinct nucleotide sequences in the sample also encode this CDR3. The rearrangement joins TRBV28 to TRBJ1-6; 7 nucleotides line up with TRBD1. Germline V gives CDR1 MDHEN, CDR2 SYDVKM. J was trimmed by 7 bases and V by 3 bases; bases with no gene match: 0. The CDR3 extends over 13 amino acids. The CDR3 DNA is TGTGCCAGCAGTTTGACAGGGAATTCACCCCTCCACTTT. Amino acids: CASSLTGNSPLHF.

This clone appeared a single time. This chain connects TRBV6-5 to TRBJ2-1; possibly TRBD1 or TRBD2 for D (5 bases each). The CDR3 consists of 15 residues. Germline V gene lookup returns CDR1 MNHEY and CDR2 SVGAGI. The V end was cut by 6 bases, the J end by 4 bases, with 16 bases between. Written as DNA, the CDR3 is TGTGCCAGCAGACCCGGGACCAAAGATTACAATGAGCAGTTCTTC. Protein sequence: CASRPGTKDYNEQFF.

In its sample, this clone was seen once. The gene calls are TRBV6-5 and TRBJ2-7, with D maybe TRBD1 (6 bases). Deletions cut 4 bases from V and 2 bases from J, with 9 bases between. This CDR3 has 13 residues. Germline loops: CDR1 MNHEY, CDR2 SVGAGI. The CDR3 coding sequence is TGTGCCAGCAGTTTTTCAGGGGCCTACGAGCAGTACTTC. It yields the protein CASSFSGAYEQYF.

This chain links TRBV5-1 with TRBJ2-3, with a tentative D call TRBD1 (6 bases). Germline assignment: CDR1 SGHRS and CDR2 YFSETQ. The V gene lost 0 bases and the J gene lost 4 bases, with 21 bases spanning the gap. This CDR3 spans 18 amino acids. CDR3 amino acids: CASSLARDTFVGSDTQYF. For the CDR3, the DNA is TGCGCCAGCAGCTTGGCCCGGGACACATTCGTTGGGTCAGATACGCAGTATTTT.

The rearrangement links TRBV5-1 to TRBJ2-7, with a weak D call TRBD1 (6 bases). V lost 0 bases, J lost 0 bases, and 19 bases lay in between. The CDR3 loop spans 18 amino acids. CDR1 and CDR2 from the germline V gene are SGHRS and YFSETQ. CDR3 DNA sequence: TGCGCCAGCAGCTTGGGCAGGGGTTTGAATTTAAGCTCCTACGAGCAGTACTTC. It encodes CASSLGRGLNLSSYEQYF. The full variable domain, rest sourced from reference TRBV5-1 and TRBJ2-7, is KAGVTQTPRYLIKTRGQQVTLSCSPISGHRSVSWYQQTPGQGLQFLFEYFSETQRNKGNFPGRFSGRQFSNSRSEMNVSTLELGDSALYLCASSLGRGLNLSSYEQYFGPGTRLTVT.

This chain connects TRBV28 to TRBJ1-3, with D tentatively TRBD1 (5 bases). The germline CDR1 and CDR2 sequences are MDHEN and SYDVKM. The V gene lost 5 bases and the J gene lost 0 bases, with 20 bases spanning the gap. The CDR3 spans 18 residues. CDR3 loop: CASSPRTPRQTSGNTIYF. The CDR3 DNA follows: TGTGCCAGCAGTCCCCGGACACCGAGACAGACCTCTGGAAACACCATATATTTT.

The chain is built from TRBV28 and TRBJ1-2, with 8 bases matching TRBD1. Germline assignment: CDR1 MDHEN and CDR2 SYDVKM. V lost 1 base to trimming and J lost 5 bases; unmatched junction nucleotides: 9. The CDR3 runs 16 residues. The CDR3 spells CASSLYRRGPSYGYTF. Written as DNA, the CDR3 is TGTGCCAGCAGTTTATATCGCAGGGGGCCTAGTTATGGCTACACCTTC.

A remark on this clone: Other DNA sequences from this sample encode an identical CDR3 as well. The chain couples TRBV5-1 to TRBJ2-1, with 8 bases fitting TRBD2. Unmatched junction bases numbered 2, after V lost 0 bases and J lost 0 bases. The CDR3 length is 16 residues. CDR1 and CDR2 (germline): SGHRS, YFSETQ. CDR3 in amino acids: CASSLGSGSSYNEQFF. As DNA, the CDR3 is TGCGCCAGCAGCTTGGGGAGCGGGAGCTCCTACAATGAGCAGTTCTTC.

This rearrangement joins TRBV27 to TRBJ2-3; 11 positions agree with TRBD1. With 1 base clipped from V and 6 bases from J, the junction kept 9 bases outside the gene matches. Germline V lookup: CDR1 MNHEY, CDR2 SMNVEV (reference sequence). This CDR3 has 17 residues. Here the CDR3 DNA reads TGTGCCAGCAGTTTATTGACCCCCGGGACAGGGGGGGATACGCAGTATTTT. Its protein product is CASSLLTPGTGGDTQYF.